A selection of T cell receptor beta chains follows, all from one sample in a study of shared clonotypes between healthy human individuals. Produced via immunoSEQ multiplex PCR; TCRdb's table is partial and in-frame only. The top ten clones hold about 1.5% of a sample with approximately 980,000 clones, 76% of them seen once. The sequencing sample was made of memory CD4+ T cells sorted from blood. The source is a man aged 18-30 years in good health. CDR3s include the opening cysteine and the closing phenylalanine or tryptophan. The order of the fields is D gene, J gene, V gene, clone size, CDR3 protein, CDR3 DNA. A D gene is named only where the DNA matches it firmly. Some rows have no size entry. The others give once, few or many, or a class for an expanded clone.

D gene: TRBD1
J gene: TRBJ1-4
V gene: TRBV6-5
clone size: .
CDR3 protein: CASSPGGRAEKLFF
CDR3 DNA: TGTGCCAGCAGCCCAGGGGGCCGGGCAGAAAAACTGTTTTTT

D gene: .
J gene: TRBJ2-5
V gene: TRBV7-9
clone size: .
CDR3 protein: CASRPVGLQETQYF
CDR3 DNA: TGTGCCAGCCGACCGGTGGGACTCCAAGAGACCCAGTACTTC

D gene: TRBD2
J gene: TRBJ2-1
V gene: TRBV28
clone size: .
CDR3 protein: CASSSATSGGYNEQFF
CDR3 DNA: TGTGCCAGCAGTTCAGCGACTAGCGGGGGGTACAATGAGCAGTTCTTC

D gene: .
J gene: TRBJ2-7
V gene: TRBV5-1
clone size: once
CDR3 protein: CASSRTVPVYEQYF
CDR3 DNA: TGCGCCAGCAGCCGGACCGTTCCAGTCTACGAGCAGTACTTC

D gene: .
J gene: TRBJ1-2
V gene: TRBV5-1
clone size: .
CDR3 protein: CASSAGLNGYTF
CDR3 DNA: TGCGCCAGCAGCGCAGGGCTTAATGGCTACACCTTC

D gene: TRBD1
J gene: TRBJ1-1
V gene: TRBV5-1
clone size: .
CDR3 protein: CASSENRGLRTEAFF
CDR3 DNA: TGCGCCAGCAGCGAAAACAGGGGACTTCGGACTGAAGCTTTCTTT

D gene: .
J gene: TRBJ1-5
V gene: TRBV6-6
clone size: few
CDR3 protein: CASSPPVPIQHF
CDR3 DNA: TGTGCCAGCAGTCCCCCCGTACCTATTCAGCATTTT

D gene: .
J gene: TRBJ1-6
V gene: TRBV5-1
clone size: .
CDR3 protein: CASSLAGTSPLHF
CDR3 DNA: TGCGCCAGCAGCTTGGCCGGGACCTCGCCCCTCCACTTT

D gene: .
J gene: TRBJ2-1
V gene: TRBV19
clone size: .
CDR3 protein: CASKSGGFRDEQFF
CDR3 DNA: TGTGCCAGTAAGTCAGGGGGGTTTCGCGATGAGCAGTTCTTC

D gene: TRBD1
J gene: TRBJ1-1
V gene: TRBV14
clone size: few
CDR3 protein: CASSQVGGGTEAFF
CDR3 DNA: TGTGCCAGCAGCCAAGTAGGGGGCGGCACTGAAGCTTTCTTT

D gene: .
J gene: TRBJ2-5
V gene: TRBV7-9
clone size: .
CDR3 protein: CASSSGGETQYF
CDR3 DNA: TGTGCCAGCAGCTCTGGGGGAGAGACCCAGTACTTC

D gene: .
J gene: TRBJ1-2
V gene: TRBV2
clone size: .
CDR3 protein: CASRESPTGNYGYTF
CDR3 DNA: TGTGCCAGCAGGGAATCTCCGACAGGCAACTATGGCTACACCTTC

D gene: .
J gene: TRBJ2-2
V gene: TRBV6-1
clone size: .
CDR3 protein: CASSESRLLGGTGELFF
CDR3 DNA: TGTGCCAGCAGTGAAAGTCGGCTACTCGGGGGCACCGGGGAGCTGTTTTTT

D gene: .
J gene: TRBJ1-4
V gene: TRBV9
clone size: .
CDR3 protein: CASSRGGEKLFF
CDR3 DNA: TGTGCCAGCAGCCGGGGAGGAGAAAAACTGTTTTTT

D gene: .
J gene: TRBJ2-3
V gene: TRBV18
clone size: .
CDR3 protein: CASSPTRDSTDTQYF
CDR3 DNA: TGTGCCAGCTCACCCACAAGGGATAGCACAGATACGCAGTATTTT

D gene: .
J gene: TRBJ2-2
V gene: TRBV5-3
clone size: .
CDR3 protein: CARKGNGELFF
CDR3 DNA: TGTGCCAGAAAAGGGAACGGGGAGCTGTTTTTT

D gene: TRBD2
J gene: TRBJ2-3
V gene: TRBV7-2
clone size: .
CDR3 protein: CASSLGVAGPRTQYF
CDR3 DNA: TGTGCCAGCAGCTTAGGGGTAGCGGGACCCAGAACGCAGTATTTT

D gene: .
J gene: TRBJ1-4
V gene: TRBV2
clone size: once
CDR3 protein: CASEKGGVSGEKLFF
CDR3 DNA: TGTGCCAGTGAAAAAGGGGGAGTGAGCGGGGAAAAACTGTTTTTT

D gene: TRBD1
J gene: TRBJ1-2
V gene: TRBV27
clone size: .
CDR3 protein: CASRNPGQGTPGYTF
CDR3 DNA: TGTGCCAGCAGAAATCCGGGACAGGGGACCCCTGGCTACACCTTC

D gene: .
J gene: TRBJ1-6
V gene: TRBV27
clone size: .
CDR3 protein: CASSLEGFWNSPLHF
CDR3 DNA: TGTGCCAGCAGCCTCGAGGGGTTTTGGAATTCACCCCTCCACTTT

D gene: .
J gene: TRBJ1-4
V gene: TRBV5-4
clone size: once
CDR3 protein: CASSPTPARGNEKLFF
CDR3 DNA: TGTGCCAGCAGTCCGACCCCGGCGAGGGGCAATGAAAAACTGTTTTTT

D gene: .
J gene: TRBJ2-2
V gene: TRBV12-5
clone size: many
CDR3 protein: CASGSGGNTGELFF
CDR3 DNA: TGTGCTAGTGGTTCCGGCGGCAACACCGGGGAGCTGTTTTTT

D gene: .
J gene: TRBJ2-3
V gene: TRBV6-6
clone size: .
CDR3 protein: CASILSGPTDTQYF
CDR3 DNA: TGTGCCAGCATTCTTAGCGGCCCCACAGATACGCAGTATTTT

D gene: TRBD2
J gene: TRBJ2-7
V gene: TRBV5-4
clone size: .
CDR3 protein: CASTRWTSASYEQYF
CDR3 DNA: TGTGCCAGCACCAGATGGACTAGCGCCTCCTACGAGCAGTACTTC

D gene: .
J gene: TRBJ2-7
V gene: TRBV30
clone size: .
CDR3 protein: CAWREGSYEQYF
CDR3 DNA: TGTGCCTGGAGGGAGGGGAGCTACGAGCAGTACTTC

D gene: .
J gene: TRBJ2-3
V gene: TRBV15
clone size: .
CDR3 protein: CATSSKDTQYF
CDR3 DNA: TGTGCCACCAGCAGCAAAGATACGCAGTATTTT

D gene: TRBD1
J gene: TRBJ2-2
V gene: TRBV11-1
clone size: .
CDR3 protein: CASRLQGSGELFF
CDR3 DNA: TGTGCCAGCAGATTACAGGGGTCCGGGGAGCTGTTTTTT

D gene: .
J gene: TRBJ2-5
V gene: TRBV2
clone size: .
CDR3 protein: CASSKPQGAQYF
CDR3 DNA: TGTGCCAGCAGTAAACCTCAGGGAGCCCAGTACTTC

D gene: .
J gene: TRBJ2-3
V gene: TRBV5-6
clone size: many
CDR3 protein: CASSLGTGANTDTQYF
CDR3 DNA: TGTGCCAGCAGCTTAGGTACGGGGGCGAACACAGATACGCAGTATTTT

D gene: TRBD2
J gene: TRBJ2-1
V gene: TRBV7-2
clone size: .
CDR3 protein: CASSLTSSGRASNEQFF
CDR3 DNA: TGTGCCAGCAGCCTAACGAGCAGCGGGAGGGCCAGCAATGAGCAGTTCTTC

D gene: .
J gene: TRBJ2-7
V gene: TRBV2
clone size: .
CDR3 protein: CASSHDSTYEQYF
CDR3 DNA: TGTGCCAGCAGTCACGACAGTACCTACGAGCAGTACTTC

D gene: .
J gene: TRBJ1-1
V gene: TRBV28
clone size: .
CDR3 protein: CASSRGTEAFF
CDR3 DNA: TGTGCCAGCAGCAGGGGAACTGAAGCTTTCTTT

D gene: TRBD1
J gene: TRBJ1-3
V gene: TRBV19
clone size: once
CDR3 protein: CASISRDRGPGNTIYF
CDR3 DNA: TGTGCCAGTATCTCCCGGGACAGGGGCCCTGGAAACACCATATATTTT

D gene: .
J gene: TRBJ1-1
V gene: TRBV29-1
clone size: few
CDR3 protein: CSVAKPGSNTEAFF
CDR3 DNA: TGCAGCGTTGCCAAACCCGGATCGAACACTGAAGCTTTCTTT

D gene: .
J gene: TRBJ1-2
V gene: TRBV5-4
clone size: .
CDR3 protein: CASSLEGKVNYGYTF
CDR3 DNA: TGTGCCAGCAGCTTAGAGGGGAAGGTGAACTATGGCTACACCTTC

D gene: TRBD2
J gene: TRBJ2-4
V gene: TRBV6-1
clone size: .
CDR3 protein: CASSVTSAQAKNIQYF
CDR3 DNA: TGTGCCAGCAGTGTGACTAGCGCGCAAGCCAAAAACATTCAGTACTTC

D gene: TRBD2
J gene: TRBJ2-1
V gene: TRBV7-9
clone size: .
CDR3 protein: CASSLTSGIHNEQFF
CDR3 DNA: TGTGCCAGCAGCTTGACTAGCGGGATACACAATGAGCAGTTCTTC

D gene: TRBD1
J gene: TRBJ1-4
V gene: TRBV4-1
clone size: .
CDR3 protein: CASSRQGTGVREKLFF
CDR3 DNA: TGCGCCAGCAGCCGCCAAGGGACAGGGGTCAGGGAAAAACTGTTTTTT

D gene: .
J gene: TRBJ2-5
V gene: TRBV5-6
clone size: .
CDR3 protein: CASSLEYLTPFQETQYF
CDR3 DNA: TGTGCCAGCAGCTTGGAGTACTTGACTCCGTTTCAAGAGACCCAGTACTTC

D gene: .
J gene: TRBJ1-1
V gene: TRBV7-2
clone size: .
CDR3 protein: CASSLGLAAVAFF
CDR3 DNA: TGTGCCAGCAGCTTAGGGTTAGCGGCTGTGGCTTTCTTT

D gene: .
J gene: TRBJ2-1
V gene: TRBV6-1
clone size: .
CDR3 protein: CASSGGNLYYNEQFF
CDR3 DNA: TGTGCCAGCAGTGGAGGTAATCTATACTACAATGAGCAGTTCTTC

D gene: .
J gene: TRBJ1-6
V gene: TRBV27
clone size: .
CDR3 protein: CASSFSRTYNSPLHF
CDR3 DNA: TGTGCCAGCAGTTTTTCTCGCACTTATAATTCACCCCTCCACTTT

D gene: .
J gene: TRBJ1-2
V gene: TRBV25-1
clone size: .
CDR3 protein: CASSDSLAPYYGYTF
CDR3 DNA: TGTGCCAGCAGTGACTCCCTGGCACCCTACTATGGCTACACCTTC

D gene: .
J gene: TRBJ2-1
V gene: TRBV6-5
clone size: few
CDR3 protein: CASSWRRSSYNEQFF
CDR3 DNA: TGTGCCAGCAGTTGGCGGAGGAGCTCCTACAATGAGCAGTTCTTC